The 6 T cell receptor beta chains given below trace back to one sample, sequenced in a study of cytomegalovirus exposure and HLA in healthy donors. Amplification used 60 Vbeta primers and 13 Jbeta primers. Clones were read by immunoSEQ multiplex PCR, and TCRdb kept only the in-frame ones, dropping some. The sample lists over 150,000 clones; under 80% were seen once. The sequenced sample consisted of PBMCs. The receptors were gathered from a man younger than 40 in good health and CMV-seronegative.

The sample holds one count of this clone. The chain recombines TRBV5-6 with TRBJ1-2; tentative D call: TRBD1 (5 bases). Germline V gives CDR1 SGHDT, CDR2 YYEEEE. V was trimmed by 4 bases and J by 2 bases, leaving 12 bases between them. CDR3 length: 14 amino acids. CDR3 sequence: CASSQGRENYGYTF. The CDR3 DNA reads as TGTGCCAGCAGCCAGGGTCGGGAGAACTATGGCTACACCTTC.

CDR3 DNA: TGTGCCAGCAGCCAAACCGGGGAGCTGTTTTTT. Encoded protein: CASSQTGELFF. V and J are TRBV2 and TRBJ2-2, with D unclear. Trimming pared 6 bases from V and 5 bases from J, leaving 4 bases between. This CDR3 spans 11 amino acids. Germline assignment: CDR1 SNHLY and CDR2 FYNNEI. The full variable domain, rest sourced from reference TRBV2 and TRBJ2-2, is EPEVTQTPSHQVTQMGQEVILRCVPISNHLYFYWYRQILGQKVEFLVSFYNNEISEKSEIFDDQFSVERPDGSNFTLKIRSTKLEDSAMYFCASSQTGELFFGEGSRLTVL.

The chain uses TRBV15 and TRBJ1-4; 9 bases line up with TRBD1. The CDR3 has 15 amino acids. Per germline, CDR1 LNHNV and CDR2 YYDKDF (reference sequence). V was clipped by 1 base and J by 7 bases; unmatched bases: 4. The CDR3 is CATSRGDRVGEKLFF. In DNA form, the CDR3 reads TGTGCCACCAGCAGAGGGGACAGGGTCGGTGAAAAACTGTTTTTT.

The CDR3 DNA is TGTGCCAGCAGCTTAGGAGGGGACAGGGGATATAGCAATCAGCCCCAGCATTTT. It encodes CASSLGGDRGYSNQPQHF. This chain joins TRBV7-9 and TRBJ1-5; 10 nucleotides agree with TRBD1. The V gene's germline CDR1 is SEHNR and CDR2 FQNEAQ (reference sequence). This CDR3 has 18 amino acids. Trimming took 1 base from V and 0 from J; bases not matched to a gene: 6.

The V gene is TRBV4-3, the J gene TRBJ2-7; the D is unclear. V was pared by 8 bases and J by 2 bases, with 13 bases between. The CDR3 is made up of 13 amino acids. The germline V gene has CDR1 LGHNA and CDR2 YSLEER. CDR3 region: CASVPHTTYEQYF. The CDR3 coding sequence is TGCGCCAGCGTCCCACATACCACCTACGAGCAGTACTTC.

The DNA of the CDR3 is TGTGCCAGCAGCTCTTTATCAGCGGGGGGTGAGACCCAGTACTTC. It yields the protein CASSSLSAGGETQYF. The gene calls are TRBV5-4 and TRBJ2-5; 9 bases match TRBD2. The CDR3 is made up of 15 amino acids. The ends lost 3 bases at V and 5 bases at J; junction bases unmatched: 8. The germline CDR1 and CDR2 sequences are SGHNT and YYREEE (reference sequence).